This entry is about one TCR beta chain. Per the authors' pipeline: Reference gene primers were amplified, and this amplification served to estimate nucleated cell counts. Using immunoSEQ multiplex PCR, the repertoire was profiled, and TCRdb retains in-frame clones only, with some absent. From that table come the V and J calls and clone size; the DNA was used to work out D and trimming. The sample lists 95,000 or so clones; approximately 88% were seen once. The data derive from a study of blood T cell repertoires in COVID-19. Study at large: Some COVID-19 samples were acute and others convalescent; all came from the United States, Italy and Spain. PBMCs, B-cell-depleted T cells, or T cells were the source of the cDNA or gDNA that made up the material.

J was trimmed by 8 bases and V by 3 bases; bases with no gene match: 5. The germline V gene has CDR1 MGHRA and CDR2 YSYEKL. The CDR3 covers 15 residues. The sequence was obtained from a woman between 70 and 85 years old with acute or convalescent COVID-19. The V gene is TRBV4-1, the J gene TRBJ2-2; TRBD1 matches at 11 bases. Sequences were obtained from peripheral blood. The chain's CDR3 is CASSHGQGAAGELFF. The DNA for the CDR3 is TGCGCCAGCAGCCACGGACAGGGGGCGGCTGGGGAGCTGTTTTTT.